This TCR beta chain was obtained from a study of technical replicates of blood from a few donors. The CDR3 runs to 11 residues. The V end was cut by 5 bases, the J end by 8 bases, with 9 bases between. Germline CDR1 LGHNA, CDR2 YNFKEQ. Sequenced by immunoSEQ multiplex PCR; TCRdb stores in-frame clones only, minus some. The sample carries 66,000 or so clones, more than 95% recorded once. The sample taken for sequencing was T cells isolated from PBMCs. This sequence joins TRBV4-2 and TRBJ1-2; D remains ambiguous. This clonotype was obtained from a human donor in good health. This chain's CDR3 is CASSTTEGYTF. The CDR3 bases are TGTGCCAGCAGCACTACCGAAGGCTACACCTTC.